This T cell receptor beta chain was profiled in a study of identical twins (dated by TCRdb to 2016 to 2018). About the investigation overall: TCR alpha and beta repertoires from monozygotic twins, unrelated adults of various ages and cord blood were deep-sequenced to test whether fetal clonotypes persist. To rule out contamination, the twin experiments were replicated at different times with different library preparation protocols.

General findings and caveats noted by the study authors: Zero-insertion analyses could be partly confounded by invariant T cells such as MAIT and iNKT, although diverse VJ usage argued against such confounding for most clonotypes. Out-of-frame TCR alpha sequences shared between twins showed an excess of low generation-probability sequences compared with coincidental sharing between unrelated individuals. Abundant cord blood beta clonotypes carried fewer insertions; young adult naive repertoires showed a weaker similar trend, while memory repertoires showed none. In monozygotic twins, recombination models systematically underestimated out-of-frame TCR alpha sharing, but the models matched the sharing seen between unrelated individuals. Conclusions relied on cross-sectional statistical analysis, since the same donors could not be followed over many years. In beta out-of-frame sequences, excess twin sharing was weaker, because having fewer shared sequences lowered the signal-to-noise ratio.

This clonotype was seen a handful of times. Its antigen remains unidentified. Base quality data are lacking; no much larger clone is found one base away. Trimming at the junction amounts to 5 bases on V and 2 bases on J, and the germline ends lie 11 bases apart. According to the germline V gene, CDR1 reads SGHRS and CDR2 reads YFSETQ. The CDR3, cysteine through phenylalanine, is 13 amino acids long. Only the CDR3 DNA is retained, 39 bases long and in frame from the first base. Only healthy Caucasian donors were included. The twin cohort comprised three pairs of female monozygotic twins, all aged roughly 18 to 30 years. The RNA used for TCR libraries was isolated from peripheral blood mononuclear cells. The library relied on 5' RACE. The run used an Illumina HiSeq 2000. A universal primer binding site was introduced by template switching, and a unique molecular identifier was present in the final cDNA, enabling accurate counting of TCR cDNA molecules. First-strand cDNA for TCR alpha and beta chains was synthesized from specific primers in the conserved constant-segment region. To control for contamination, every cDNA library was double barcoded, receiving both a SMART-Mk sample barcode and Illumina barcodes. TruSeq adapter sequences along with Illumina sample barcodes were introduced in two successive PCR steps. TCR alpha and beta cDNA libraries were sequenced on the Illumina HiSeq platform with custom primers. The paper's data handling went like this. MiGEC processed the raw reads to extract unique molecular identifiers, while MiXCR was used to determine the CDR3 positions. Recombination models were inferred per individual with the repgenHMM and IGoR tools using an EM algorithm. Shared clonotype analysis was performed with the tcR package in R, normalizing sharing by the product of cloneset sizes. To study raw recombination free of thymic and clonal selection effects, out-of-frame nonproductive sequences were analyzed. TCRdb ran its own pipeline on the public reads, namely fastp trimming at Q25 and MiXCR clone calling, and kept in-frame beta chains. Every entry covers one CDR3 protein and lists the most common genes and DNA from its rows. The V and J calls here are based on TCRdb, not the publication. Present in this sample are about 890,000 distinct CDR3 sequences, around an eighth of which were seen just once. 1.5% to 2% of the sample is in the top ten clones.

The same sample was also used in a study of yellow fever vaccine responses in identical twins. The second investigation adds: The authors reported that the T cell response to vaccination in identical twins appeared partly convergent and partly personalized. Focusing on identical twins, the study followed the T cell clones that responded to the vaccine, and did so with precision.

The sequence came from a woman between 18 and 30 years old in good health. Specimen: PBMCs. The sequence joins TRBV5-1 to TRBJ2-7; matching of 6 bases hints at TRBD1 as the D gene. The CDR3 region: CASREGQPYEQYF. The DNA reads as follows: TGCGCCAGCAGAGAGGGACAACCCTACGAGCAGTACTTC.